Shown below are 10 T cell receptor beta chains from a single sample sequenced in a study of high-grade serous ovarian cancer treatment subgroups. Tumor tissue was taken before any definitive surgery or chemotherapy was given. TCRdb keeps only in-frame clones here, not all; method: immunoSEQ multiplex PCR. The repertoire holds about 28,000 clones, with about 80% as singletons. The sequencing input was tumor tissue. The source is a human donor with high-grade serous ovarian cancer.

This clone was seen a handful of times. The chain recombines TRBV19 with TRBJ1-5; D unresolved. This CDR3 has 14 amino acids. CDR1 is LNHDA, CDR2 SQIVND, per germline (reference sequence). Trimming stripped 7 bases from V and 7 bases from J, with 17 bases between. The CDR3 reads CASTRYVRSQPQHF. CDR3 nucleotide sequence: TGTGCCAGTACCCGGTACGTACGATCCCAGCCCCAGCATTTT.

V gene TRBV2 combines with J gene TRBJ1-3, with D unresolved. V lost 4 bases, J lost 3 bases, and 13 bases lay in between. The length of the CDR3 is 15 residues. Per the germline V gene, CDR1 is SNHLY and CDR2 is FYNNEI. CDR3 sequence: CASSGVLGFGNTIYF. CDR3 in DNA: TGTGCCAGCAGTGGAGTTCTGGGATTTGGAAACACCATATATTTT.

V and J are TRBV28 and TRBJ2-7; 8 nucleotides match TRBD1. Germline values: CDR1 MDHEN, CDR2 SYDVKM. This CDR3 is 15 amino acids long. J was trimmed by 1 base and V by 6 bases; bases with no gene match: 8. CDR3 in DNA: TGTGCCAGCAGCCCGCCCTGGACAGGGTCCTACGAGCAGTACTTC. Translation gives CASSPPWTGSYEQYF.

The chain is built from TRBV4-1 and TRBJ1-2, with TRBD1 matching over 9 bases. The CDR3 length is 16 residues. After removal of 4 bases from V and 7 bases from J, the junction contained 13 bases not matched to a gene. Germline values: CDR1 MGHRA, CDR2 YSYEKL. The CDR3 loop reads CASSPEPGQGWSGYTF. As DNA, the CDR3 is TGCGCCAGCAGCCCCGAGCCAGGACAGGGGTGGTCTGGCTACACCTTC.

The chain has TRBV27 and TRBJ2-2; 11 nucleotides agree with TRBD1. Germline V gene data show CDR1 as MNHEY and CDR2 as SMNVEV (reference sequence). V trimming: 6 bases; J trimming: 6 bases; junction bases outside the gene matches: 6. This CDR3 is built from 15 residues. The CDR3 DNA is TGTGCCAGCAGGCGGGGACAGGGGGTGTCCGGGGAGCTGTTTTTT. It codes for CASRRGQGVSGELFF.

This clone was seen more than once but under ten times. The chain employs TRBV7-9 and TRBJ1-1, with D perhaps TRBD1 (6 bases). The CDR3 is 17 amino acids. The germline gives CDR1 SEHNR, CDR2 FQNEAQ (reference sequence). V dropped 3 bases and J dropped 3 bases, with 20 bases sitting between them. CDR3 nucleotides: TGTGCCAGCAGCTTGGCCCGCGGAGGGGGACGGTACACTGAAGCTTTCTTT. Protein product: CASSLARGGGRYTEAFF.

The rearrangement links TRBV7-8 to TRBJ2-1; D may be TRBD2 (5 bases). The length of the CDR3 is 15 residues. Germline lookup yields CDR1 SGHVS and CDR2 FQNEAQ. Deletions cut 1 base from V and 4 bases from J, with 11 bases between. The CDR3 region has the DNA TGTGCCAGCAGCTTAGTGTGGGAGAGGTACAATGAGCAGTTCTTC. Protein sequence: CASSLVWERYNEQFF.

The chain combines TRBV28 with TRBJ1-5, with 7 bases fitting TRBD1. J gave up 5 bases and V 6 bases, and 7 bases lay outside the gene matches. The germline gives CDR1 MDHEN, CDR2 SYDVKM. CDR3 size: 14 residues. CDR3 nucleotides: TGTGCCAGCAGAACAACAGGGGTCTATCAGCCCCAGCATTTT. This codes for CASRTTGVYQPQHF.

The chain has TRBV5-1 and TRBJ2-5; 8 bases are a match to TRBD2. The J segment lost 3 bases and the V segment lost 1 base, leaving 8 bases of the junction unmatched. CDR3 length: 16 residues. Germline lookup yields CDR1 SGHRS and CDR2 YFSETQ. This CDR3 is CASSLSGGRSKETQYF. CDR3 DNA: TGCGCCAGCAGCTTGTCCGGCGGGAGGTCCAAAGAGACCCAGTACTTC. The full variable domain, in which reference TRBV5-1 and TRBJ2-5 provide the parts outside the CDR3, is KAGVTQTPRYLIKTRGQQVTLSCSPISGHRSVSWYQQTPGQGLQFLFEYFSETQRNKGNFPGRFSGRQFSNSRSEMNVSTLELGDSALYLCASSLSGGRSKETQYFGPGTRLLVL.

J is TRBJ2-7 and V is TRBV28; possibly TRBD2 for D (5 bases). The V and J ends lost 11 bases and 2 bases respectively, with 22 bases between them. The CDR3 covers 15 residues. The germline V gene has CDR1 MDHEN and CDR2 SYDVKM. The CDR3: CASNRGRAETYEQYF. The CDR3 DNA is TGTGCCTCCAACCGTGGGAGAGCGGAGACCTACGAGCAGTACTTC.